Following are 2 T cell receptor beta chains from one sample sequenced in a study of response to subunit inactivated influenza vaccine. TCRdb analysed the RT-PCR reads with MiXCR anew, one entry per CDR3 protein. The sample includes about 500,000 distinct CDR3 sequences, 10% to 15% of them seen just once. This sample comprised PBMCs from blood, obtained roughly 45 days after vaccination. The source of these receptors is a man aged 45 to 65 who received an inactivated influenza vaccine.

V is TRBV7-2 and J is TRBJ2-1; D tentatively reads TRBD1 or TRBD2 (7 bases each). There are 12 residues in the CDR3. With 2 bases removed from V and 15 bases from J, the gap between germline ends came to 14 bases. Germline V gene lookup returns CDR1 SGHTA and CDR2 FQGNSA. CDR3 sequence reads: CASSLREGAPFF. The CDR3, as DNA: TGTGCCAGCAGCTTAAGGGAGGGGGCGCCGTTCTTC.

This sequence joins TRBV4-1 and TRBJ2-2; TRBD2 matches at 7 bases. CDR3 length: 16 amino acids. Germline-derived CDR1 and CDR2 are MGHRA and YSYEKL. V shed 1 base and J 3 bases; nucleotides not matched to a gene: 5. The CDR3 is CASSQVGRGYTGELFF. The CDR3 DNA follows: TGCGCCAGCAGCCAAGTCGGGCGGGGGTACACCGGGGAGCTGTTTTTT.